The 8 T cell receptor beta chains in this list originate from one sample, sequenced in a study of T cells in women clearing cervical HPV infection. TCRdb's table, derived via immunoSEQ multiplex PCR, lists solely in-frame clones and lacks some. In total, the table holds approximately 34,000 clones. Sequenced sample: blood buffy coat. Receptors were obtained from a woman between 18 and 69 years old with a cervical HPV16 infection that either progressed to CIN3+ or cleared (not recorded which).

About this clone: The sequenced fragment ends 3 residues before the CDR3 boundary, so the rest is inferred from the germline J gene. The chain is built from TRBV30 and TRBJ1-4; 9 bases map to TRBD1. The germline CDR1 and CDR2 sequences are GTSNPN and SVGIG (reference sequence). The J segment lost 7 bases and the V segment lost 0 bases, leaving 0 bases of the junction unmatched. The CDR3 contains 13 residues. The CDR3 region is CAWSVQGAEKLFF. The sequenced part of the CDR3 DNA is TGTGCCTGGAGTGTACAGGGGGCTGAAAAA.

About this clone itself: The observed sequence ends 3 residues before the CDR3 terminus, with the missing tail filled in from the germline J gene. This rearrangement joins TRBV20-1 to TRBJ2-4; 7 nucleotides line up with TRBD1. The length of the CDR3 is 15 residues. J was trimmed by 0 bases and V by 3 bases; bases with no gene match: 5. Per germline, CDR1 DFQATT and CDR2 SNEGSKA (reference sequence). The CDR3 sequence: CSASRGQIAKNIQYF. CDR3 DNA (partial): TGCAGTGCTAGTAGGGGACAGATAGCCAAAAACATT.

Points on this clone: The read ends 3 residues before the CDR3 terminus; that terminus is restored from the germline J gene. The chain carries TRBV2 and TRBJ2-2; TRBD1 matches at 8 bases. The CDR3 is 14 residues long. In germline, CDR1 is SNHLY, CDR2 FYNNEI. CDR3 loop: CASRGTGGNSPLFF. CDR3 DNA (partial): TGTGCCAGCAGAGGGACAGGCGGTAATTCACCG.

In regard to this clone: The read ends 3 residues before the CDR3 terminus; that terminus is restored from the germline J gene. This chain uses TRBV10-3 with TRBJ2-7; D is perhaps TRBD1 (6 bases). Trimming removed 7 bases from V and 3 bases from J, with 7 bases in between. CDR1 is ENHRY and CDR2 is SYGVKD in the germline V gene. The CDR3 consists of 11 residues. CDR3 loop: CAIMDSYEQYF. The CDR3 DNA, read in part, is TGTGCCATCATGGACAGCTACGAG.

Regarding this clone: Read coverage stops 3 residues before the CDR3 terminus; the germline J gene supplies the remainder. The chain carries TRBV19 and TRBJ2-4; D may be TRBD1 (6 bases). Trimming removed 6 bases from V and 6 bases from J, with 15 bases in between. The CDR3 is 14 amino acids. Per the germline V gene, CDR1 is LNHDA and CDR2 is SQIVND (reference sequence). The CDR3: CASSRQVWTNIQYF. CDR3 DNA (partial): TGTGCCAGTAGCAGACAGGTTTGGACAAACATT.

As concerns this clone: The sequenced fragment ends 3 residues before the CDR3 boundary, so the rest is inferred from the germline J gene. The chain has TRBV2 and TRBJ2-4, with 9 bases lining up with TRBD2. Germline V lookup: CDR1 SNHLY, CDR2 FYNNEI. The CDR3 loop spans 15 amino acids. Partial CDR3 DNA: TGTGCCAGCAGCCCTCAGACTAGCGGACAAGAGACT. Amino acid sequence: CASSPQTSGQET. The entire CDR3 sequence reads CASSPQTSGQETQYF.

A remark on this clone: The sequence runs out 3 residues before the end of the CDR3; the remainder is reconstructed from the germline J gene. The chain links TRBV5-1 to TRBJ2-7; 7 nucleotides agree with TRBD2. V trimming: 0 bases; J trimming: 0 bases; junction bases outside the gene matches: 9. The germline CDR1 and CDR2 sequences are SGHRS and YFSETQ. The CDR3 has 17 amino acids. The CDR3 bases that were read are TGCGCCAGCAGCTTGGCGATAGCGGGCCTCGCCTCCTACGAG. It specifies CASSLAIAGLASYE. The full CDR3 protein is CASSLAIAGLASYEQYF.

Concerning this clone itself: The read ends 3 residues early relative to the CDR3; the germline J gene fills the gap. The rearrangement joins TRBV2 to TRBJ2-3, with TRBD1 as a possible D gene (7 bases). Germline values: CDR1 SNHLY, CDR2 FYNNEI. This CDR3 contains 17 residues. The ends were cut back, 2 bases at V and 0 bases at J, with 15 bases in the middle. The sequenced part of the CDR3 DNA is TGTGCCAGCAGTGAAACTGCGGGACAGTTTAGCACAGATACG. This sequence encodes CASSETAGQFSTDT. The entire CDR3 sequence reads CASSETAGQFSTDTQYF.